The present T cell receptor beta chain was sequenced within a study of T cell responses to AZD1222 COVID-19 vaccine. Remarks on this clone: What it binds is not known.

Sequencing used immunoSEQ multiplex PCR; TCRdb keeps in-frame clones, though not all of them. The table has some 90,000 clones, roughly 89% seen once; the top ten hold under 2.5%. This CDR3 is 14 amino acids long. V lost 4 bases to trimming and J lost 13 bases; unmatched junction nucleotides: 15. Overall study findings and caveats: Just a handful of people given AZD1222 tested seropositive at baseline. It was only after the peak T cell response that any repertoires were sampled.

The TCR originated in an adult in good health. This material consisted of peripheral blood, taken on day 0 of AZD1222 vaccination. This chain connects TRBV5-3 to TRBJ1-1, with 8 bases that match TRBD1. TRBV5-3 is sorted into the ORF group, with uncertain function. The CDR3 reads CARSGGQVKTFIFF. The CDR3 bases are TGTGCCAGAAGCGGGGGACAGGTGAAAACTTTTATTTTCTTT.